These T cell receptor beta chains were read from a single sample in a study of beta chain features in type 1 diabetes. Assay: immunoSEQ multiplex PCR; the TCRdb copy retains only in-frame clones and omits some. Among 500,000 to 700,000 clones listed, roughly 15% were seen once. The sample taken for sequencing was naive CD4+ T cells from blood. The receptor set was obtained from a man between 18 and 29 years old in good health. Each CDR3 is given with its conserved first and last residue.

TRBV7-9,CASSLGVLGTSGGNEQFF
TRBV28,CASGNRDLYEQYF
TRBV4-2,CASSQVSSGSPNNEQFF
TRBV7-6,CASSTRTSGGETQYF
TRBV7-2,CASSRDSSNQPQHF
TRBV5-5,CASSLAQTGGQETQYF
TRBV5-6,CASSLGQAKQFF
TRBV9,CASSDSDRSVAFF
TRBV5-4,CASSLFTDTQYF
TRBV4-3,CASSQDASGQGAAKNIQYF
TRBV28,CASSLDRDRDNEQYF
TRBV4-3,CASSQRPGGTDTQYF
TRBV5-4,CASSLRALNTGELFF
TRBV5-6,CASSTGTGRSGNTIYF
TRBV6-5,CASSYGSRNTEAFF
TRBV5-1,CASRLTNYEQYF